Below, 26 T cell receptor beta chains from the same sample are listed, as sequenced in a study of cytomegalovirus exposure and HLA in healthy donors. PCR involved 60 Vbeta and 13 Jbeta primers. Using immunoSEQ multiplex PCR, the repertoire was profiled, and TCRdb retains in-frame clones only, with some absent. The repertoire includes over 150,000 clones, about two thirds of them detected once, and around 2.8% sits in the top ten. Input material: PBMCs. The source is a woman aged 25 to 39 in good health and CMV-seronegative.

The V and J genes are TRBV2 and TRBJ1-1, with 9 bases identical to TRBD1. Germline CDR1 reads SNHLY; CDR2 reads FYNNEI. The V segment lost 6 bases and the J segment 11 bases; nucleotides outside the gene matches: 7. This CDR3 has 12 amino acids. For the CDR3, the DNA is TGTGCCAGCAGGACCGGGACAGGGATCGCTTTCTTT. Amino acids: CASRTGTGIAFF.

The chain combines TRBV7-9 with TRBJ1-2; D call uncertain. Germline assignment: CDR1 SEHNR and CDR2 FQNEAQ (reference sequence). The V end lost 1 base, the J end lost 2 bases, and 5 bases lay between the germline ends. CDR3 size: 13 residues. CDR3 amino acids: CASSLVPNYGYTF. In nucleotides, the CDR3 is TGTGCCAGCAGCTTAGTCCCGAACTATGGCTACACCTTC.

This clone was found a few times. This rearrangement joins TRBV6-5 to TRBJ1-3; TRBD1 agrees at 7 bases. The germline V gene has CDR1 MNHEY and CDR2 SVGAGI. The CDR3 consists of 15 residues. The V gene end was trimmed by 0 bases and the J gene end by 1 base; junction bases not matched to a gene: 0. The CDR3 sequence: CASSYSDRSGNTIYF. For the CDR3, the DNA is TGTGCCAGCAGTTACTCGGACAGGTCTGGAAACACCATATATTTT.

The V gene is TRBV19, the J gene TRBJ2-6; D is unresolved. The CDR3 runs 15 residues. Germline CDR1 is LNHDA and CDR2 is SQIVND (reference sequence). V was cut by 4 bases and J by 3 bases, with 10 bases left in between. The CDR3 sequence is CASSTQTFGANVLTF. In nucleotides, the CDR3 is TGTGCCAGTAGTACACAGACCTTTGGGGCCAACGTCCTGACTTTC.

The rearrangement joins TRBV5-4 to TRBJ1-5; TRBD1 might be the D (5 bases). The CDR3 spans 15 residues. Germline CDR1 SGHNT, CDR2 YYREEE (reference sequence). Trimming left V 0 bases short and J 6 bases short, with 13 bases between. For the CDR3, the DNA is TGTGCCAGCAGCTTGGATGGGGGAGGCGGTCAGCCCCAGCATTTT. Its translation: CASSLDGGGGQPQHF.

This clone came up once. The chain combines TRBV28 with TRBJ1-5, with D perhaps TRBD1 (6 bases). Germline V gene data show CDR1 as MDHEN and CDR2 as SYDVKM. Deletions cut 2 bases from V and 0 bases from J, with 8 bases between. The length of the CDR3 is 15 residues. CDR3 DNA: TGTGCCAGCAGTTTAATGGGGGCTAGCAATCAGCCCCAGCATTTT. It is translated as CASSLMGASNQPQHF.

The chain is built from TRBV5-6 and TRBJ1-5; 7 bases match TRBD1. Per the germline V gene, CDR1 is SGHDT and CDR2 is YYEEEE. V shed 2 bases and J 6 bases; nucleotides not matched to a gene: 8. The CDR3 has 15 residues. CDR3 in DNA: TGTGCCAGCAGCTTAGGTGACAGGGTAGGTCAGCCCCAGCATTTT. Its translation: CASSLGDRVGQPQHF. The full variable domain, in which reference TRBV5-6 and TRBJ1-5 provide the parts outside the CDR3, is DAGVTQSPTHLIKTRGQQVTLRCSPKSGHDTVSWYQQALGQGPQFIFQYYEEEERQRGNFPDRFSGHQFPNYSSELNVNALLLGDSALYLCASSLGDRVGQPQHFGDGTRLSIL.

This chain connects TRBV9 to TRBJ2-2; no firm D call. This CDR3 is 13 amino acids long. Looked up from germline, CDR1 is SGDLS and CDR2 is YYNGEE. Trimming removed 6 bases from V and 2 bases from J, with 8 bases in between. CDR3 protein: CASMETNTGELFF. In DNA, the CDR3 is TGTGCCAGCATGGAGACTAACACCGGGGAGCTGTTTTTT.

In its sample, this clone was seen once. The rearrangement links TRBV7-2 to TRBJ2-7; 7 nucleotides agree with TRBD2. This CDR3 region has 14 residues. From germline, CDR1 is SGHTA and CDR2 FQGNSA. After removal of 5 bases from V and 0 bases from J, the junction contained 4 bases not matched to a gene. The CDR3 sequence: CASSAIAGSYEQYF. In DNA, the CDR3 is TGTGCCAGCAGCGCAATAGCGGGCTCCTACGAGCAGTACTTC.

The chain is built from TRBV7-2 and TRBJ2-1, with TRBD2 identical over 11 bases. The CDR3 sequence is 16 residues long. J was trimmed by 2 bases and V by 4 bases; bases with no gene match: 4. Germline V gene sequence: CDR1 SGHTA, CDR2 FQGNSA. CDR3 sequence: CASSSRLAGPYNEQFF. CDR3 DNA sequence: TGTGCCAGCAGCTCTCGACTAGCGGGACCCTACAATGAGCAGTTCTTC.

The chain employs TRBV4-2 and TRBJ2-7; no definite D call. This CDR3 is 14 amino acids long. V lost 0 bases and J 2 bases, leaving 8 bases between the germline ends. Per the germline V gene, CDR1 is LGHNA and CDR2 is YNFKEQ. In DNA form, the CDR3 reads TGTGCCAGCAGCCAAGATGTCGGTCCCTACGAGCAGTACTTC. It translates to CASSQDVGPYEQYF.

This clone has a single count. CDR3 sequence: CASSRQGMTGYTF. The CDR3 DNA is TGTGCCAGCAGCCGACAGGGGATGACTGGCTACACCTTC. The chain joins TRBV6-5 to TRBJ1-2; TRBD1 agrees at 8 bases. Looked up from germline, CDR1 is MNHEY and CDR2 is SVGAGI. The ends lost 6 bases at V and 7 bases at J; junction bases unmatched: 7. CDR3 length equals 13 residues.

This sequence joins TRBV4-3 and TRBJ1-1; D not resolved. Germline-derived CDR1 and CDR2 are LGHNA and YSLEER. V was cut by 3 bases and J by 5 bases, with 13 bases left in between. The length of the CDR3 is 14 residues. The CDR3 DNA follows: TGCGCCAGCAGCCACACGAAGGGAGTAACTGAAGCTTTCTTT. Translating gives CASSHTKGVTEAFF.

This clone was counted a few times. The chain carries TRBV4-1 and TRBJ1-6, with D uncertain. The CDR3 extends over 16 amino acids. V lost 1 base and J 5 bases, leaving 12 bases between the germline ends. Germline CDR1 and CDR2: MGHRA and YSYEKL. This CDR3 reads CASSQGLLQNNSPLHF. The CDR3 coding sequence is TGCGCCAGCAGCCAAGGTCTCCTACAGAATAATTCACCCCTCCACTTT.

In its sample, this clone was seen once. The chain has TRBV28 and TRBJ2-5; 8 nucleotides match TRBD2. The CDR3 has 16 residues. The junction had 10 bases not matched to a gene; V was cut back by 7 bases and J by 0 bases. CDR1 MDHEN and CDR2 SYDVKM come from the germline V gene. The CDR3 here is CASNVQRETYQETQYF. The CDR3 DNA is TGTGCCAGCAATGTTCAGCGGGAGACATACCAAGAGACCCAGTACTTC.

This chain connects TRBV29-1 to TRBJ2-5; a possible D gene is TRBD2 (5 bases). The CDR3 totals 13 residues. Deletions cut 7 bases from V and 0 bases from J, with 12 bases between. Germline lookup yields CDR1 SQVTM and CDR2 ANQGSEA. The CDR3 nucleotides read TGCAGCGAAAGTACCGGGAACCAAGAGACCCAGTACTTC. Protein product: CSESTGNQETQYF. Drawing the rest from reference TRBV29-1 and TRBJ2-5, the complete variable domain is SAVISQKPSRDICQRGTSLTIQCQVDSQVTMMFWYRQQPGQSLTLIATANQGSEATYESGFVIDKFPISRPNLTFSTLTVSNMSPEDSSIYLCSESTGNQETQYFGPGTRLLVL.

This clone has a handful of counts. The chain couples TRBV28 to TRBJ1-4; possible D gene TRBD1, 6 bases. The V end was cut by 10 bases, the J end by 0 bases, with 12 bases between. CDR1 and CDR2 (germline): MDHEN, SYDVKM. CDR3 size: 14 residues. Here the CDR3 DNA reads TGTGCCACAAAGGACAGTGCAACTAATGAAAAACTGTTTTTT. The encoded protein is CATKDSATNEKLFF.

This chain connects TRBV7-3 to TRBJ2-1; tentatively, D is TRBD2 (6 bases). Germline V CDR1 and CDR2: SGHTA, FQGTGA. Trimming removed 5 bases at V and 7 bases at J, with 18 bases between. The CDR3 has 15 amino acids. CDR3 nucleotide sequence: TGTGCCAGCAGCACGGGACTCCCATTTAGGAATGAGCAGTTCTTC. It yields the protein CASSTGLPFRNEQFF.

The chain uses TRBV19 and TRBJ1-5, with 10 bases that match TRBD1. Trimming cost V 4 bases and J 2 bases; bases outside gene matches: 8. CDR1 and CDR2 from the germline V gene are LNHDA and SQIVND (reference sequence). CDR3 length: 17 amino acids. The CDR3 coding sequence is TGTGCCAGTAGTAAGGCGGGACAGGGGTTTCGCAATCAGCCCCAGCATTTT. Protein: CASSKAGQGFRNQPQHF. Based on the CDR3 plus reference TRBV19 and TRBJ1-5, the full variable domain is DGGITQSPKYLFRKEGQNVTLSCEQNLNHDAMYWYRQDPGQGLRLIYYSQIVNDFQKGDIAEGYSVSREKKESFPLTVTSAQKNPTAFYLCASSKAGQGFRNQPQHFGDGTRLSIL.

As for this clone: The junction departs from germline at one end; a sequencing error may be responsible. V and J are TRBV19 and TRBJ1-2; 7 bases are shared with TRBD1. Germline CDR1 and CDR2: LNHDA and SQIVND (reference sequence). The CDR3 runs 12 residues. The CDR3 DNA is TGTGCCAGTAGTACCTCGGGAGGGGGCTCCACCTTC. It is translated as CASSTSGGGSTF.

The DNA of the CDR3 is TGCAGCGTTGATCGCAGGATGAACACTGAAGCTTTCTTT. Protein product: CSVDRRMNTEAFF. The V gene is TRBV29-1, the J gene TRBJ1-1; D call uncertain. The ends were cut back, 3 bases at V and 0 bases at J, with 8 bases in the middle. This CDR3 has 13 residues. Germline CDR1 and CDR2: SQVTM and ANQGSEA.

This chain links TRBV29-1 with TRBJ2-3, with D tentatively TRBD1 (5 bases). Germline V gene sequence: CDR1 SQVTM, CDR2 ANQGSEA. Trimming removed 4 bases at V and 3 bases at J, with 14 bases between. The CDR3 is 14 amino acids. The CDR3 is CSVGEGVGTDTQYF. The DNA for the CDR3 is TGCAGCGTTGGGGAAGGGGTTGGGACAGATACGCAGTATTTT.

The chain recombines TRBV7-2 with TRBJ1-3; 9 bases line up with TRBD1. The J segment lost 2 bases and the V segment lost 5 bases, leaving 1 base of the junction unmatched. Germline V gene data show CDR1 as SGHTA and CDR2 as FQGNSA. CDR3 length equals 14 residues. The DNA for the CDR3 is TGTGCCAGCAGCCGGACAGGGGCTGGAAACACCATATATTTT. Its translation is CASSRTGAGNTIYF.

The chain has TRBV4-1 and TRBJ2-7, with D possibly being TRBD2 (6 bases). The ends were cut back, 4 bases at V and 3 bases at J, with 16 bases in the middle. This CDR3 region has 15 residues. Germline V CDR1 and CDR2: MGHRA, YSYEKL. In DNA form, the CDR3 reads TGCGCCAGCAGCCGAGCAACCGGGACTTACTACGAGCAGTACTTC. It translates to CASSRATGTYYEQYF.

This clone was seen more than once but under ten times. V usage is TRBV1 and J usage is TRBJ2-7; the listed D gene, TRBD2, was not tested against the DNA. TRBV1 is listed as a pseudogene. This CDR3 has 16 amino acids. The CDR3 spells CTSSQDGSHGRYEQYF. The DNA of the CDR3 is TGCACCAGCAGCCAAGATGGGAGCCACGGTCGATACGAGCAGTACTTC.

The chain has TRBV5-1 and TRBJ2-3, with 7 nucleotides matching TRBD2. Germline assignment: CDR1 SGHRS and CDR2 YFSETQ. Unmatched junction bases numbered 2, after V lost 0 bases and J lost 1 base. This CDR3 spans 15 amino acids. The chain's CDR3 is CASSLVAGGTDTQYF. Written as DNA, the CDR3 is TGCGCCAGCAGCTTGGTGGCGGGGGGCACAGATACGCAGTATTTT.